The clone carrying this T cell receptor beta chain was counted only a few times. Its antigen is undetermined. These data are taken from a study of T cells in Graves' hyperthyroidism and ophthalmopathy. Study-level information: Before treatment of any kind, peripheral blood was taken at initial diagnosis. Study-wide findings and caveats: Appearing also in blood were most of the thyroid clonotypes expanded above 0.001. With a median lead of roughly 6.2 months before onset, the model predicted ophthalmopathy.

Fresh 10 ml peripheral blood yielded PBMCs. Trimming took 1 base from V and 3 from J, leaving 13 bases between them. The CDR3 has 15 amino acids. Looked up from germline, CDR1 is MGHRA and CDR2 is YSYEKL. Amplification of TCR beta CDR3 regions used RNA as the template. An initial round of RT-PCR targeting the TCR CDR3 relied on the HTBI primer set. One entry per CDR3 protein results from TCRdb running MiXCR on the multiplex PCR reads. The sample shows 300,000 to 400,000 distinct CDR3 sequences, about 21% of them seen only once. Sequenced input: blood. The chain employs TRBV4-1 and TRBJ2-7; D gene uncertain. This receptor was obtained from a woman between 45 and 60 years old with Graves' hyperthyroidism. The CDR3 protein is CASSQAFEVIYEQYF. DNA of the CDR3: TGCGCCAGCAGCCAAGCATTTGAGGTCATCTACGAGCAGTACTTC.